The source of this TCR beta chain is a study of T cell responses to AZD1222 COVID-19 vaccine. Concerning this clone: The antigen is unknown.

Regarding the study as a whole: The reported proportion of spike-specific TCRs targeting unmutated variant regions was nearly half.

Profiled with immunoSEQ multiplex PCR; TCRdb holds only in-frame clones, not every one. The profile shows around 140,000 clones, approximately 85% of them singletons. Trimming removed 6 bases from V and 7 bases from J, with 13 bases in between. This CDR3 is built from 13 residues. The clonotype comes from an adult who received the MenACWY meningococcal vaccine as a control. Material: peripheral blood, obtained 28 days after the second dose of the MenACWY control vaccine. The rearrangement links TRBV12-3 or TRBV12-4 to TRBJ1-5; no reliable D call. The CDR3 protein is CASRSRAGQPQHF. CDR3 bases: TGTGCCAGCAGATCGCGGGCCGGACAGCCCCAGCATTTT.